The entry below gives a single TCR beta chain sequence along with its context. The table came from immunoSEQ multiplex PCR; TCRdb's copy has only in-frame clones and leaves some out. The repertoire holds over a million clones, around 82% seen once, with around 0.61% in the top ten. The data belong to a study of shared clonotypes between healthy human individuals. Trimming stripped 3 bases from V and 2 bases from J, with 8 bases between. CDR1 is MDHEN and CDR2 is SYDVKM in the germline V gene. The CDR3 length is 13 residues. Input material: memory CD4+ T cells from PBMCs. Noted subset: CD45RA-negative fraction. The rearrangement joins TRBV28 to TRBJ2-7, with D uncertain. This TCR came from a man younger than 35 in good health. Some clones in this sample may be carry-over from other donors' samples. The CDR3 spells CASSLHSPYEQYF. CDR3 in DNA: TGTGCCAGCAGTTTGCACAGCCCCTACGAGCAGTACTTC.